This T cell receptor beta chain was identified during a study of blood T cell repertoires in COVID-19. The data were produced by immunoSEQ multiplex PCR, yet TCRdb's version contains in-frame clones alone and is incomplete. Among about half a million clones listed, approximately 83% were seen once. Germline CDR1 reads MNHNS; CDR2 reads SASEGT. The V gene lost 3 bases and the J gene lost 0 bases, with 6 bases spanning the gap. The length of the CDR3 is 13 residues. Sequencing used peripheral blood. The TCR originated in a human donor in a cohort sampled during active COVID-19. The J gene is TRBJ2-7, the V gene TRBV6-1, with a weak D call TRBD2 (5 bases). CDR3 protein: CASSDGSSYEQYF. CDR3 in DNA: TGTGCCAGCAGTGATGGGAGCTCCTACGAGCAGTACTTC.